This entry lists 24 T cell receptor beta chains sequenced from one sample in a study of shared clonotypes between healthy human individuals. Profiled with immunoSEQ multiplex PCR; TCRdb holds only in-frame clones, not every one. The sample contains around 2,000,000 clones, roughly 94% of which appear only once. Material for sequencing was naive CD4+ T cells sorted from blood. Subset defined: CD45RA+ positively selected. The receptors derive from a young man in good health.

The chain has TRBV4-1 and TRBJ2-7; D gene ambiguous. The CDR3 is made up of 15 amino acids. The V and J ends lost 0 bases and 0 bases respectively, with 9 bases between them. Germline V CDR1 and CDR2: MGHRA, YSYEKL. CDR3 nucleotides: TGCGCCAGCAGCCAAGAAGCCGTCAGCTCCTACGAGCAGTACTTC. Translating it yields CASSQEAVSSYEQYF.

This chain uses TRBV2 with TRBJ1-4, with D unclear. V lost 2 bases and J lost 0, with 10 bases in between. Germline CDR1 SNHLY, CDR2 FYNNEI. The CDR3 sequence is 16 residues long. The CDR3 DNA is TGTGCCAGCAGTGAATTTGTAGGCCCAACTAATGAAAAACTGTTTTTT. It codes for CASSEFVGPTNEKLFF.

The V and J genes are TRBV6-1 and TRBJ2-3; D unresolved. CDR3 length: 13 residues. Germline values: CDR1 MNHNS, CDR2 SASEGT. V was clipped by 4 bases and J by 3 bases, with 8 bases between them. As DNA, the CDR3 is TGTGCCAGCAGTGCACAGACGACAGATACGCAGTATTTT. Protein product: CASSAQTTDTQYF.

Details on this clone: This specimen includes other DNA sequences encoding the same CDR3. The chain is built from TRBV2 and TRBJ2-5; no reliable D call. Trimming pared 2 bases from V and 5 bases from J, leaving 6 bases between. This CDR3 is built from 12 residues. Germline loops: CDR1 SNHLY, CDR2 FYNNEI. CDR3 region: CASSEIRETQYF. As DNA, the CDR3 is TGTGCCAGCAGTGAAATAAGGGAGACCCAGTACTTC. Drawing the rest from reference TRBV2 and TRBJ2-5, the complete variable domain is EPEVTQTPSHQVTQMGQEVILRCVPISNHLYFYWYRQILGQKVEFLVSFYNNEISEKSEIFDDQFSVERPDGSNFTLKIRSTKLEDSAMYFCASSEIRETQYFGPGTRLLVL.

The CDR3 loop reads CASSLDRGSEQYF. CDR3 nucleotides: TGTGCCAGCAGCTTGGACAGGGGGAGCGAGCAGTACTTC. The chain uses TRBV5-4 and TRBJ2-7, with 8 positions matching TRBD1. CDR3 length: 13 residues. With 0 bases clipped from V and 6 bases from J, the junction kept 2 bases outside the gene matches. Per the germline V gene, CDR1 is SGHNT and CDR2 is YYREEE (reference sequence).

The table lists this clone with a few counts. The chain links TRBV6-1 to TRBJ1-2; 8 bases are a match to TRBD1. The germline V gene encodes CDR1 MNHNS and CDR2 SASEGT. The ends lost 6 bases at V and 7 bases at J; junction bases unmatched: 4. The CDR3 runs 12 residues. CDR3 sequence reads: CASSQGARGYTF. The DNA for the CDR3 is TGTGCCAGCAGCCAGGGGGCACGTGGCTACACCTTC.

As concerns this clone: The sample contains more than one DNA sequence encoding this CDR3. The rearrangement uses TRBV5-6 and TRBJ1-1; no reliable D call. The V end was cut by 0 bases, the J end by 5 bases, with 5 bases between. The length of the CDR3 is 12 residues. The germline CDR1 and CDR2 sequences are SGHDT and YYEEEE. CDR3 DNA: TGTGCCAGCAGCTTGGTAGGAACTGAAGCTTTCTTT. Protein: CASSLVGTEAFF.

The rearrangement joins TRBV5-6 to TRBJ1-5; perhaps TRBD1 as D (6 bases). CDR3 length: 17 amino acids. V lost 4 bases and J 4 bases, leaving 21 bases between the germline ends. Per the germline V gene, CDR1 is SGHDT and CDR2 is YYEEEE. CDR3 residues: CASSLRTVEIANQPQHF. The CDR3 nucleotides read TGTGCCAGCAGCCTAAGGACAGTGGAGATTGCAAATCAGCCCCAGCATTTT.

The CDR3 DNA reads as TGCGCCAGCAGCTCAAATGGGGGAAGCACAGATACGCAGTATTTT. This encodes CASSSNGGSTDTQYF. The rearrangement links TRBV5-1 to TRBJ2-3; D possibly matches TRBD1 or TRBD2 (5 bases each). V was cut by 3 bases and J by 0 bases, with 11 bases left in between. This CDR3 has 15 amino acids. Germline V gene data show CDR1 as SGHRS and CDR2 as YFSETQ.

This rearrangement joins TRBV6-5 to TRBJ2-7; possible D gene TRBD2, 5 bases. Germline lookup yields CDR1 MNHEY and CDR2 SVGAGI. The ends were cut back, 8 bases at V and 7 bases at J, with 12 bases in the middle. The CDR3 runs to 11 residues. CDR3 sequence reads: CASLRAGEQYF. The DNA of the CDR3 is TGTGCCAGCTTGAGGGCCGGGGAGCAGTACTTC.

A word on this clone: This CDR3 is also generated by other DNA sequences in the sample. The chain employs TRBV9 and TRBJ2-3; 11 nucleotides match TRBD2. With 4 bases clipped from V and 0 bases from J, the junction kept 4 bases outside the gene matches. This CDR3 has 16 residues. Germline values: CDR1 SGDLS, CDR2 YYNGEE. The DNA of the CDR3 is TGTGCCAGCAGCTCCCGGACTAGCGGGAGCACAGATACGCAGTATTTT. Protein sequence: CASSSRTSGSTDTQYF.

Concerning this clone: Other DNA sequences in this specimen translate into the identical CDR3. CDR3 DNA sequence: TGTGCCTGGAGCCCCAGCAATGAGCAGTTCTTC. Protein: CAWSPSNEQFF. The chain is built from TRBV30 and TRBJ2-1; D is undetermined. There are 11 residues in the CDR3. V dropped 3 bases and J dropped 6 bases, with 6 bases sitting between them. Germline CDR1 is GTSNPN and CDR2 is SVGIG (reference sequence).

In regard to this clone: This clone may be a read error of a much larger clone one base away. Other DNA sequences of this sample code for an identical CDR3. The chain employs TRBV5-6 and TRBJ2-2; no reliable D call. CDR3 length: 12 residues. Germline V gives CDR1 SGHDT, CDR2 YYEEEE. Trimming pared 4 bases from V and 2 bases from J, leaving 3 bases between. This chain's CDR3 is CASSLNTGELFF. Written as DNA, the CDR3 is TGTGCCAGCAGCCTAAACACCGGGGAGCTGTTTTTT.

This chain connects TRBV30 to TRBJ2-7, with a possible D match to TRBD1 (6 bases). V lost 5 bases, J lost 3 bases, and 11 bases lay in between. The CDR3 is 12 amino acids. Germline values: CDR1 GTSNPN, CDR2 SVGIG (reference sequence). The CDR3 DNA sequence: TGTGCCTGGGGGGACAAGTACTACGAGCAGTACTTC. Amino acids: CAWGDKYYEQYF.

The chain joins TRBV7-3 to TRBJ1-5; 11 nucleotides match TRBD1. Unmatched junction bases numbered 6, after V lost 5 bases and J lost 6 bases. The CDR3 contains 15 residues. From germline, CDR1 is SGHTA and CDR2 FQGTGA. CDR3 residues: CASSRTGGTSQPQHF. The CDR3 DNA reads TGTGCCAGCAGCCGGACAGGGGGCACGAGTCAGCCCCAGCATTTT.

The DNA of the CDR3 is TGTGCCACCAGCAGGGACGGGACAGCCTACGAGCAGTACTTC. This gives the protein CATSRDGTAYEQYF. The V call is TRBV15, the J call TRBJ2-7, with TRBD1 identical over 7 bases. CDR1 and CDR2 from the germline V gene are LNHNV and YYDKDF (reference sequence). With V trimmed by 3 bases and J by 2 bases, 4 bases remained unmatched. The CDR3 consists of 14 residues.

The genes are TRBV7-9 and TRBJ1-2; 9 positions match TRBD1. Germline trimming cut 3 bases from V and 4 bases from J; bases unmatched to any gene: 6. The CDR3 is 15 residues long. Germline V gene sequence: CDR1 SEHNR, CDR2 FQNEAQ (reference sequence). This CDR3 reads CASSFPGQGIYGYTF. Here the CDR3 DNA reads TGTGCCAGCAGCTTCCCGGGACAGGGAATCTATGGCTACACCTTC.

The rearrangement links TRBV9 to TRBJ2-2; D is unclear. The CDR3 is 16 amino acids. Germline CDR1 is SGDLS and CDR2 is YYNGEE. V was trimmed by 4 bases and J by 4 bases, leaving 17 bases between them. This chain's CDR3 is CASSSRPDTRTGELFF. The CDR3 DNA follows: TGTGCCAGCAGCTCCCGACCAGATACCCGCACCGGGGAGCTGTTTTTT.

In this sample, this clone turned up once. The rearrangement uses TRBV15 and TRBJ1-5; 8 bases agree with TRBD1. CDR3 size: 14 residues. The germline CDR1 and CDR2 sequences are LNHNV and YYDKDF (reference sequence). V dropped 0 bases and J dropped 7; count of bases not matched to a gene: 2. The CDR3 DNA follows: TGTGCCACCAGCAGAGACAGGGGGCAACAGCCCCAGCATTTT. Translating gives CATSRDRGQQPQHF.

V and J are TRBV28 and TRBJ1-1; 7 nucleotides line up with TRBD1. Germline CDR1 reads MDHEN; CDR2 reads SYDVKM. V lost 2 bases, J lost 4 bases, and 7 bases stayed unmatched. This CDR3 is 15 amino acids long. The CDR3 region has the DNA TGTGCCAGCAGTTTACAGGGGGTGGGGAGCACTGAAGCTTTCTTT. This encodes CASSLQGVGSTEAFF.

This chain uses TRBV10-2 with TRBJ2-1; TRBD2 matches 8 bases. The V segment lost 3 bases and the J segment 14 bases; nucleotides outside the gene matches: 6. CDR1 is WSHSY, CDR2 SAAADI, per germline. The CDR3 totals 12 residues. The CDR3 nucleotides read TGCGCCAGCAGTGACCCCGGGACTAGGGAGTTCTTC. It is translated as CASSDPGTREFF.

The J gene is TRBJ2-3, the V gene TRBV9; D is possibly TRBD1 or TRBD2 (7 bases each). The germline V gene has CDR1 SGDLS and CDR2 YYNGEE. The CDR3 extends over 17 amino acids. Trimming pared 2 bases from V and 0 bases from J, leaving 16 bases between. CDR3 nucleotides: TGTGCCAGCAGCGTTCAGGGGGGGCCCCTAAGCACAGATACGCAGTATTTT. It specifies CASSVQGGPLSTDTQYF.

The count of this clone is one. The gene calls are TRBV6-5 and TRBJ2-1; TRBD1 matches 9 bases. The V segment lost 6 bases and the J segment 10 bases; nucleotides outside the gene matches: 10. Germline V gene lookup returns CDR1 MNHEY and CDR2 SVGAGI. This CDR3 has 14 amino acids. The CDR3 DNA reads TGTGCCAGCAGCCGACAGGGGGTACAGGGGGAGCAGTTCTTC. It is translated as CASSRQGVQGEQFF.

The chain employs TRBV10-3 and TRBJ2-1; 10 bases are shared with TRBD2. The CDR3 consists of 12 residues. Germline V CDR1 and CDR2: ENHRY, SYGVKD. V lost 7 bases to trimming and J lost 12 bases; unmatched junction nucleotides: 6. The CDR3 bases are TGTGCCATCACGACTAGCGGGCCTTGGCAGTTCTTC. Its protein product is CAITTSGPWQFF.